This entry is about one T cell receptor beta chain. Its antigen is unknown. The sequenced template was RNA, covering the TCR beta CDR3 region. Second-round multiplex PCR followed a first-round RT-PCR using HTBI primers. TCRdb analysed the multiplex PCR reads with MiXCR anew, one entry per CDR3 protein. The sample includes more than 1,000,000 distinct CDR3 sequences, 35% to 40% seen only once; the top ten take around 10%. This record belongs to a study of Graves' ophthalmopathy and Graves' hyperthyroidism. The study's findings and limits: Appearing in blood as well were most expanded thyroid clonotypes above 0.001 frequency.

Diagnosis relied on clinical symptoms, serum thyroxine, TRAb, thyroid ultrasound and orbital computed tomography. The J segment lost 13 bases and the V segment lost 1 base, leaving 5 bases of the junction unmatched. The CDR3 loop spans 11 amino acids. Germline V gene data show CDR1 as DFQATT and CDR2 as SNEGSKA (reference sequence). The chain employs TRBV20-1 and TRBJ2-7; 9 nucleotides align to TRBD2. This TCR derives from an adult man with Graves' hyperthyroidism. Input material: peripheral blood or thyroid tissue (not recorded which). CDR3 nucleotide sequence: TGCAGTGCTAGAGTCGGGACTAGCATATACTTC. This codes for CSARVGTSIYF.